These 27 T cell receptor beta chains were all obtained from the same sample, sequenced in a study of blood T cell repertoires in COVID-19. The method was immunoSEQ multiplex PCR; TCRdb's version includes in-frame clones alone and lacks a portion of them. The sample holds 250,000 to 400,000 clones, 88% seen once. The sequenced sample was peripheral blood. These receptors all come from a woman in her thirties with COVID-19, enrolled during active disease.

CDR3 nucleotide sequence: TGCGCCAGCAGCTTGGCCTCGTCGTGGAGGCAGGGCTACACCTTC. Protein: CASSLASSWRQGYTF. The rearrangement uses TRBV5-1 and TRBJ1-2; D call uncertain. CDR1 is SGHRS and CDR2 is YFSETQ in the germline V gene. Trimming removed 0 bases at V and 8 bases at J, with 17 bases between. This CDR3 comprises 15 residues. Looking up the rest from reference TRBV5-1 and TRBJ1-2 gives the full variable domain: KAGVTQTPRYLIKTRGQQVTLSCSPISGHRSVSWYQQTPGQGLQFLFEYFSETQRNKGNFPGRFSGRQFSNSRSEMNVSTLELGDSALYLCASSLASSWRQGYTFGSGTRLTVV.

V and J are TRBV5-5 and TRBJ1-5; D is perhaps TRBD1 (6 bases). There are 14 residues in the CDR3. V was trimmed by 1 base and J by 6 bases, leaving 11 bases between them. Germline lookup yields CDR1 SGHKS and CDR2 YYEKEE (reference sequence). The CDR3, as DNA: TGTGCCAGCAGCTTGATACAGGGTACTCAGCCCCAGCATTTT. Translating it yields CASSLIQGTQPQHF.

The CDR3 nucleotides are TGTGCCAGCAGTTCCCCTTCCCTAGCGGGGACAGATACGCAGTATTTT. It codes for CASSSPSLAGTDTQYF. The chain combines TRBV6-6 with TRBJ2-3; 9 bases match TRBD2. V gave up 4 bases and J gave up 3 bases; unmatched junction bases: 8. This CDR3 has 16 residues. The germline V gene encodes CDR1 MNHNY and CDR2 SVGAGI (reference sequence).

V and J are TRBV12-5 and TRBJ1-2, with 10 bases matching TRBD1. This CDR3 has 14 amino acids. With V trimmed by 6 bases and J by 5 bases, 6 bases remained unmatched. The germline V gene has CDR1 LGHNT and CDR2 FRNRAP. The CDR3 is CASGAGTGEYGYTF. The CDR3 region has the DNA TGTGCTAGTGGCGCCGGGACAGGGGAATATGGCTACACCTTC. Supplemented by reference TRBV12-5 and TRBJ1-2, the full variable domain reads DARVTQTPRHKVTEMGQEVTMRCQPILGHNTVFWYRQTMMQGLELLAYFRNRAPLDDSGMPKDRFSAEMPDATLATLKIQPSEPRDSAVYFCASGAGTGEYGYTFGSGTRLTVV.

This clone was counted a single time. Written as DNA, the CDR3 is TGTGCCTGGAGTCCAATACAGGGGGGGACTGAAGCTTTCTTT. It specifies CAWSPIQGGTEAFF. The gene calls are TRBV30 and TRBJ1-1, with 8 nucleotides matching TRBD1. The CDR3 covers 14 residues. J was trimmed by 5 bases and V by 2 bases; bases with no gene match: 7. The germline gives CDR1 GTSNPN, CDR2 SVGIG (reference sequence). Complete variable domain (other parts from reference TRBV30 and TRBJ1-1): SQTIHQWPATLVQPVGSPLSLECTVEGTSNPNLYWYRQAAGRGLQLLFYSVGIGQISSEVPQNLSASRPQDRQFILSSKKLLLSDSGFYLCAWSPIQGGTEAFFGQGTRLTVV.

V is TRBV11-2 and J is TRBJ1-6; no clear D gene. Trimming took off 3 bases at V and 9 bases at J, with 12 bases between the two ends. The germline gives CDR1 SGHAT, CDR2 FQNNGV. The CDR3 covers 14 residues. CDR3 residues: CASSFTGSGSPLHF. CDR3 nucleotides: TGTGCCAGCAGCTTTACCGGGTCGGGTTCACCCCTCCACTTT.

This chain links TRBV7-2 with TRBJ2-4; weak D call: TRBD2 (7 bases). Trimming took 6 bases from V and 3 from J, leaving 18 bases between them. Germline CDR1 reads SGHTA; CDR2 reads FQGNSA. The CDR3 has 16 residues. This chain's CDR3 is CASSNKGGQDKNIQYF. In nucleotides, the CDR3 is TGTGCCAGCAGTAACAAGGGGGGGCAGGACAAAAACATTCAGTACTTC.

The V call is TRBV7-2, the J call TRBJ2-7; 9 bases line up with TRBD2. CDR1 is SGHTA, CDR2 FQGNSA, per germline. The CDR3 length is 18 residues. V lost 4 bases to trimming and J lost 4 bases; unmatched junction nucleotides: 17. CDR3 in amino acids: CASSSYPLKRGALYEQYF. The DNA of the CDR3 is TGTGCCAGCAGCTCTTACCCCCTCAAGCGGGGGGCTTTGTACGAGCAGTACTTC.

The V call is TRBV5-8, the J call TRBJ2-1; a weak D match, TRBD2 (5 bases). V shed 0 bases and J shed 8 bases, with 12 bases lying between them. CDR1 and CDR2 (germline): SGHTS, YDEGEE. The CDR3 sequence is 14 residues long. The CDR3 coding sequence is TGTGCCAGCAGCTTGGGGGTCCCCGGGGATGAGCAGTTCTTC. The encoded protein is CASSLGVPGDEQFF.

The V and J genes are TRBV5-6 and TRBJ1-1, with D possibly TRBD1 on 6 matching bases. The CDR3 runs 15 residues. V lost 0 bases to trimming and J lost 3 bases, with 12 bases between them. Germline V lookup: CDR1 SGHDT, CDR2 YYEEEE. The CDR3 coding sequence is TGTGCCAGCAGCTTGGCGTCAGGGGTCTACACTGAAGCTTTCTTT. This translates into CASSLASGVYTEAFF.

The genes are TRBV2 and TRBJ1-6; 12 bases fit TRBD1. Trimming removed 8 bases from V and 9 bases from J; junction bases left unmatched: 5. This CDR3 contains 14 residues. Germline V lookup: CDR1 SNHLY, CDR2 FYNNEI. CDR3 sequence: CASGLGQGASPLHF. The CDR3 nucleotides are TGTGCCAGCGGGTTGGGACAGGGGGCTTCACCCCTCCACTTT.

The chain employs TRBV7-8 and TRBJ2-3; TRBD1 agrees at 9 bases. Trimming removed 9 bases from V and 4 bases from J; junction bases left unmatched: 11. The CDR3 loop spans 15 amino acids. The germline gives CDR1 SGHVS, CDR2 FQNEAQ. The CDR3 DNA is TGTGCCAGTACACTAGGACAGGGGAGGTCAGATACGCAGTATTTT. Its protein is CASTLGQGRSDTQYF.

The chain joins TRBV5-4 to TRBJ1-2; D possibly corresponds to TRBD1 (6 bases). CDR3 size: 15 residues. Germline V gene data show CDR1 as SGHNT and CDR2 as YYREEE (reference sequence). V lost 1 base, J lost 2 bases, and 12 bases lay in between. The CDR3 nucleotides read TGTGCCAGCAGCTTGTTTGGGCAGGGGAACTATGGCTACACCTTC. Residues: CASSLFGQGNYGYTF.

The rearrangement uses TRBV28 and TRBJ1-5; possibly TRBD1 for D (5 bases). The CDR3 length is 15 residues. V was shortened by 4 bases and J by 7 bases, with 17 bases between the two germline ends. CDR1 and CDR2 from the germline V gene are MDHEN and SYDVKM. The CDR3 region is CASSSAQGFGQPQHF. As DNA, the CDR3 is TGTGCCAGCAGTTCGGCGCAGGGATTTGGGCAGCCCCAGCATTTT.

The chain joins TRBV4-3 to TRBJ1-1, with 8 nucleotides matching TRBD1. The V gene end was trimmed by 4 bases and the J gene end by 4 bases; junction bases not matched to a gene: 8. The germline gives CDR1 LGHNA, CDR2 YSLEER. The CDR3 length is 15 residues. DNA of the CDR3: TGCGCCAGCAGCCCTAAGACAGGGGTGGCCACTGAAGCTTTCTTT. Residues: CASSPKTGVATEAFF.

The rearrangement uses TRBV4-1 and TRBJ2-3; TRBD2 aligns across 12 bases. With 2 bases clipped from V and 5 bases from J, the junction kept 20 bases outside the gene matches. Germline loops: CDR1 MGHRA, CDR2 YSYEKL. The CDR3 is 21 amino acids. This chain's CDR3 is CASSQRGVLTSGGLSGDTQYF. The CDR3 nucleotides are TGCGCCAGCAGCCAAAGGGGGGTCTTGACTAGCGGGGGCCTTTCCGGAGATACGCAGTATTTT.

The CDR3 loop reads CASSVYGQYV. The CDR3 nucleotides read TGTGCCAGCAGCGTCTACGGGCAGTACGTC. This chain links TRBV9 with TRBJ2-7, with D uncertain. There are 10 residues in the CDR3. Per germline, CDR1 SGDLS and CDR2 YYNGEE.

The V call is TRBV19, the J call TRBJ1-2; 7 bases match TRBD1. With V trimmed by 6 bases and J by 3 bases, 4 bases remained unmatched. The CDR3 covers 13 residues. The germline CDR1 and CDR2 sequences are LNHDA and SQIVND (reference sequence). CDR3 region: CASRDDRDYGYTF. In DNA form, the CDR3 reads TGTGCCAGTAGAGACGACAGGGACTATGGCTACACCTTC.

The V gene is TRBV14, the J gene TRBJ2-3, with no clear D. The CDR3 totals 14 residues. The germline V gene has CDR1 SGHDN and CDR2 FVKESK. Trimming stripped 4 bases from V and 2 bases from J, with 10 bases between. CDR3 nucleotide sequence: TGTGCCAGCAGCCTAATTATGTACACAGATACGCAGTATTTT. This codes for CASSLIMYTDTQYF.

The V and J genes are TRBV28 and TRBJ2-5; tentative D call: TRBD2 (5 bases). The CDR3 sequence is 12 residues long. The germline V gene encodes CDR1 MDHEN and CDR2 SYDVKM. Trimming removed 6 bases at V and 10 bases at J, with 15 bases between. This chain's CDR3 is CASSSIDRGQYF. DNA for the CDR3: TGTGCCAGCAGCTCCATCGACCGGGGCCAGTACTTC.

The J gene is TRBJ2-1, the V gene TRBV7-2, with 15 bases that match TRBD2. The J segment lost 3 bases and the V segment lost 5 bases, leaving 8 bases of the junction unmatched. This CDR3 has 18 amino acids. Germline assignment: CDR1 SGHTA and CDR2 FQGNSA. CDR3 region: CASSNGLAGGPVYNEQFF. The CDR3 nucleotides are TGTGCCAGCAGCAATGGACTAGCGGGGGGGCCCGTCTACAATGAGCAGTTCTTC.

As DNA, the CDR3 is TGTGCCAGCAGTTACGGCGGGGGCGGTAGGACTGAAGCTTTCTTT. Protein sequence: CASSYGGGGRTEAFF. V and J are TRBV6-2 or TRBV6-3 and TRBJ1-1; weak D call: TRBD1 (6 bases). Germline V CDR1 and CDR2: MNHEY, SVGEGT. The CDR3 runs 15 residues. Trimming took 2 bases from V and 5 from J, leaving 15 bases between them.

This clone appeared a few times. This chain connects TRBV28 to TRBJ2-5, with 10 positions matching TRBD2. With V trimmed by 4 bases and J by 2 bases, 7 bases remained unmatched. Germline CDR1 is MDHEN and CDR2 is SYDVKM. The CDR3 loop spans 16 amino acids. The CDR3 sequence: CASSSLAGVPQETQYF. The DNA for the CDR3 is TGTGCCAGCAGTTCTCTAGCGGGGGTCCCGCAAGAGACCCAGTACTTC.

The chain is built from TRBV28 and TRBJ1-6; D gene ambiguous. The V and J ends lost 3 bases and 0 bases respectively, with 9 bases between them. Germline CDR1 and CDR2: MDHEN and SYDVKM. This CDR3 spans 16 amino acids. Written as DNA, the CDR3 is TGTGCCAGCAGTTTGGTGGAGAGCTCCTATAATTCACCCCTCCACTTT. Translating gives CASSLVESSYNSPLHF.

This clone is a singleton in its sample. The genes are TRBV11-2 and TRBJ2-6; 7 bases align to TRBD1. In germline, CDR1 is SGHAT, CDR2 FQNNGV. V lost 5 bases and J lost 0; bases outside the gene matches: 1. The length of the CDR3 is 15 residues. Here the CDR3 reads CASSRQGSGANVLTF. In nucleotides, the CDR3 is TGTGCCAGCAGCCGACAGGGCTCTGGGGCCAACGTCCTGACTTTC.

CDR3 region: CASSFDLFTGELFF. CDR3 sequence (DNA): TGTGCCAGCAGCTTCGACTTATTCACCGGGGAGCTGTTTTTT. V and J are TRBV7-9 and TRBJ2-2; the D is unclear. This CDR3 has 14 amino acids. Trimming pared 3 bases from V and 4 bases from J, leaving 9 bases between. From germline, CDR1 is SEHNR and CDR2 FQNEAQ (reference sequence).

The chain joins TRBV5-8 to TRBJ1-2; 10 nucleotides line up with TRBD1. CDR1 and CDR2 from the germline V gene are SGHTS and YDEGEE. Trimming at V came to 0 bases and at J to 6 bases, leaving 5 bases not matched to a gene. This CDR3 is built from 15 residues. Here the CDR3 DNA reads TGTGCCAGCAGCTTGGAGGGGACAGGGGTGAATGGCTACACCTTC. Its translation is CASSLEGTGVNGYTF.